This T cell receptor beta chain originates from a study of cytomegalovirus exposure and HLA in healthy donors. Looking at the study overall: The same platform was used for the 90 to 150 validation repertoires as for the approximately 670 first-cohort repertoires, as reported in a later analysis.

This clone was picked up one time. What it binds is not known. Clones were sequenced by immunoSEQ multiplex PCR, and TCRdb holds only the in-frame ones, with some missing. The table lists around 180,000 clones, 84% of them singletons. General observations from the study: Altogether, 150 to 200 TCR beta chains were recorded as cytomegalovirus-associated.

Trimming stripped 0 bases from V and 8 bases from J, with 15 bases between. Per germline, CDR1 SGHDT and CDR2 YYEEEE. The CDR3 covers 15 residues. This clonotype was obtained from a man aged 18 to 30 in good health and CMV-seropositive. The sequencing sample was made of PBMCs. V is TRBV5-6 and J is TRBJ2-1, with a possible D match to TRBD1 (5 bases). CDR3 bases: TGTGCCAGCAGCTTGGGGATTGGGCCAGGGTATGAGCAGTTCTTC. Protein: CASSLGIGPGYEQFF.